The 16 T cell receptor beta chains below all came from one sample that was sequenced in a study of blood T cell repertoires in COVID-19. Assay used: immunoSEQ multiplex PCR; TCRdb lists only in-frame clones, some missing. The sample consists of about 240,000 clones, about 80% of them appearing once. Sequencing was done on a sample of peripheral blood. The receptors were gathered from a woman older than 75 with acute or convalescent COVID-19.

This clone was found a few times. The chain joins TRBV5-1 to TRBJ1-1; D possibly corresponds to TRBD1 (5 bases). CDR3 size: 16 residues. V was clipped by 2 bases and J by 0 bases, with 14 bases between them. Germline CDR1 is SGHRS and CDR2 is YFSETQ. The CDR3 spells CASSLGRGRMNTEAFF. DNA of the CDR3: TGCGCCAGCAGCTTAGGGAGGGGTCGAATGAACACTGAAGCTTTCTTT.

On this clone: The same CDR3 is also encoded by other DNA sequences in this sample. J is TRBJ2-2 and V is TRBV5-6, with 9 positions matching TRBD1. Germline lookup yields CDR1 SGHDT and CDR2 YYEEEE. V shed 2 bases, J shed 4 bases, and the junction held 3 bases outside the gene matches. This CDR3 spans 15 amino acids. The CDR3 sequence: CASSFRDRATGELFF. CDR3 coding DNA: TGTGCCAGCAGCTTTAGGGACAGGGCCACCGGGGAGCTGTTTTTT.

The V gene is TRBV7-3, the J gene TRBJ1-6; unclear D gene. The CDR3 contains 14 residues. The germline gives CDR1 SGHTA, CDR2 FQGTGA. V lost 5 bases to trimming and J lost 3 bases, with 8 bases between them. The CDR3 nucleotides read TGTGCCAGCAGCGTTCTCGGCTATAATTCACCCCTCCACTTT. It is translated as CASSVLGYNSPLHF.

This clone came up once. This chain links TRBV9 with TRBJ2-3, with 7 bases matching TRBD1. Trimming removed 4 bases from V and 5 bases from J; junction bases left unmatched: 10. Germline CDR1 reads SGDLS; CDR2 reads YYNGEE. CDR3 length: 15 residues. This CDR3 is CASSKTGQSRDTQYF. The CDR3 region has the DNA TGTGCCAGCAGCAAGACAGGGCAATCTAGAGATACGCAGTATTTT.

This clone came up a few times. The J gene is TRBJ1-1, the V gene TRBV6-4; D is possibly TRBD1 (5 bases). Germline V gene sequence: CDR1 MRHNA, CDR2 SNTAGT. Trimming stripped 0 bases from V and 6 bases from J, with 11 bases between. CDR3 length: 14 residues. The CDR3 loop reads CASSDSGRGAEAFF. The CDR3 region has the DNA TGTGCCAGCAGTGACTCGGGAAGGGGCGCTGAAGCTTTCTTT.

The chain combines TRBV3-1 (or the pseudogene TRBV3-2) with TRBJ2-3; 10 bases line up with TRBD2. CDR3 length: 16 amino acids. V lost 4 bases to trimming and J lost 2 bases; unmatched junction nucleotides: 6. Germline loops: CDR1 LGHDT, CDR2 YNNKEL (reference sequence). The CDR3 DNA follows: TGTGCCAGCAGCCCGGGGACTAGCGAATACACAGATACGCAGTATTTT. Translated: CASSPGTSEYTDTQYF.

This chain links TRBV19 with TRBJ2-3; a possible D gene is TRBD2 (5 bases). CDR1 LNHDA and CDR2 SQIVND come from the germline V gene (reference sequence). The CDR3 contains 13 residues. V was clipped by 6 bases and J by 1 base, with 8 bases between them. For the CDR3, the DNA is TGTGCCAGTAGCGTGAGGGGCACAGATACGCAGTATTTT. Translated: CASSVRGTDTQYF.

The rearrangement links TRBV6-1 to TRBJ2-3, with 8 bases identical to TRBD2. The ends lost 1 base at V and 0 bases at J; junction bases unmatched: 0. This CDR3 comprises 15 residues. Germline V CDR1 and CDR2: MNHNS, SASEGT. This chain's CDR3 is CASSEVAGSTDTQYF. Written as DNA, the CDR3 is TGTGCCAGCAGTGAAGTAGCGGGGAGCACAGATACGCAGTATTTT.

The rearrangement links TRBV4-1 to TRBJ2-7; 9 bases match TRBD2. Per germline, CDR1 MGHRA and CDR2 YSYEKL. V shed 1 base, J shed 7 bases, and the junction held 11 bases outside the gene matches. The CDR3 spans 16 residues. The CDR3 spells CASSQATGLASGEQYF. The CDR3 bases are TGCGCCAGCAGCCAAGCAACGGGACTAGCATCAGGGGAGCAGTACTTC.

V gene TRBV27 combines with J gene TRBJ1-5; possible D gene TRBD1, 5 bases. V was pared by 2 bases and J by 7 bases, with 12 bases between. The CDR3 sequence is 14 residues long. CDR1 is MNHEY and CDR2 is SMNVEV in the germline V gene (reference sequence). CDR3 loop: CASSLVRGGQPQHF. The CDR3 DNA sequence: TGTGCCAGCAGTTTAGTTAGGGGCGGCCAGCCCCAGCATTTT.

The chain employs TRBV2 and TRBJ1-2, with 10 nucleotides matching TRBD1. This CDR3 spans 16 amino acids. V shed 6 bases, J shed 2 bases, and the junction held 9 bases outside the gene matches. Germline V gives CDR1 SNHLY, CDR2 FYNNEI. The CDR3, as DNA: TGTGCCAGCAGGCGGGACAGGGGAGTGGTAAACTATGGCTACACCTTC. It translates to CASRRDRGVVNYGYTF.

In its sample, this clone was seen once. The gene calls are TRBV6-6 and TRBJ2-2; unclear D gene. From germline, CDR1 is MNHNY and CDR2 SVGAGI (reference sequence). The CDR3 totals 15 residues. Deletions cut 2 bases from V and 4 bases from J, with 11 bases between. The CDR3 sequence: CASSYIGLGTGELFF. For the CDR3, the DNA is TGTGCCAGCAGTTACATCGGGTTGGGCACCGGGGAGCTGTTTTTT.

The rearrangement joins TRBV5-4 to TRBJ2-5; D is unresolved. CDR3 length: 12 residues. The germline V gene encodes CDR1 SGHNT and CDR2 YYREEE (reference sequence). Between the trimmed V and J ends, which lost 4 bases and 5 bases, there was a span of 9 bases. The DNA for the CDR3 is TGTGCCAGCAGCCCCCCCGGGGAGACCCAGTACTTC. Translation gives CASSPPGETQYF.

The chain links TRBV28 to TRBJ1-2; TRBD1 aligns across 9 bases. J was trimmed by 2 bases and V by 6 bases; bases with no gene match: 4. The length of the CDR3 is 14 residues. CDR1 and CDR2 (germline): MDHEN, SYDVKM. The CDR3 loop reads CASRGTGRNYGYTF. The CDR3 DNA is TGTGCCAGCAGGGGGACAGGGCGAAACTATGGCTACACCTTC.

The table lists this clone with a count of one. The V call is TRBV6-5, the J call TRBJ1-1; 12 positions match TRBD1. This CDR3 has 14 amino acids. V was pared by 6 bases and J by 6 bases, with 5 bases of the junction left unmatched. Germline assignment: CDR1 MNHEY and CDR2 SVGAGI. The CDR3 loop reads CASRGTGGRAEAFF. The CDR3 coding sequence is TGTGCCAGCAGGGGGACAGGGGGCCGGGCTGAAGCTTTCTTT.

This clone was seen only a few times. The V call is TRBV10-1, the J call TRBJ2-1; D gene uncertain. V lost 2 bases and J 9 bases, leaving 11 bases between the germline ends. Germline V CDR1 and CDR2: WNHNN, SYGVQD (reference sequence). This CDR3 has 13 amino acids. CDR3 sequence (DNA): TGCGCCAGCAGTGAGGGTCCCCGGAGTGAGCAGTTCTTC. This encodes CASSEGPRSEQFF.